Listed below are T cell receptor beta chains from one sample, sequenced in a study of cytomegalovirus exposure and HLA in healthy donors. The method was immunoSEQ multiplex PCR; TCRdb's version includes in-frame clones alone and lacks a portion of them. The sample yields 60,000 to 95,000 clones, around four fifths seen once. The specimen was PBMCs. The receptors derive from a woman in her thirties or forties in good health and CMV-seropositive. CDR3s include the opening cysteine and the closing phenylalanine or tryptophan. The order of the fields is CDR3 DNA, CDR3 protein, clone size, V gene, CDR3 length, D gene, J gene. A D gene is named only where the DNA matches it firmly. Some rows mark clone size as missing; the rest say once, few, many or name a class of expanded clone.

DNA: TGTGCCAGTAGGGGCAGGGATAAATATGGCTACACCTTC
CDR3: CASRGRDKYGYTF
size: .
V: TRBV19
length: 13
D: .
J: TRBJ1-2

DNA: TGTGCCAGCAGTTACTCAAGGCAGGGAGGCAATGAGCAGTTCTTC
CDR3: CASSYSRQGGNEQFF
size: few
V: TRBV6-5
length: 15
D: .
J: TRBJ2-1

DNA: TGTGCCAGCAGTTACTCATACAGGGCAAACTATGGCTACACCTTC
CDR3: CASSYSYRANYGYTF
size: few
V: TRBV6-5
length: 15
D: .
J: TRBJ1-2

DNA: TGTGCCAGCAGCTTGTTGGACACCTTGAACACTGAAGCTTTCTTT
CDR3: CASSLLDTLNTEAFF
size: once
V: TRBV5-5
length: 15
D: .
J: TRBJ1-1

DNA: TGTGCCAGCAGTCGGTCTCAGGGAGGTAATCAGCCCCAGCATTTT
CDR3: CASSRSQGGNQPQHF
size: .
V: TRBV27
length: 15
D: .
J: TRBJ1-5

DNA: TGTGCCAGTGGCCGGGACAGGGAGATTTATAGGGAGCTGTTTTTT
CDR3: CASGRDREIYRELFF
size: .
V: TRBV6-1
length: 15
D: TRBD1
J: TRBJ2-2

DNA: TGTGCCTCGGGAGGGACGTTGAGCTCCTACGAGCAGTACTTC
CDR3: CASGGTLSSYEQYF
size: .
V: TRBV30
length: 14
D: TRBD2
J: TRBJ2-7

DNA: TGTGCCAGCAGCGTATTGGGGACAGGGGGACTAGGGACGGTAGATACGCAGTATTTT
CDR3: CASSVLGTGGLGTVDTQYF
size: once
V: TRBV9
length: 19
D: TRBD1
J: TRBJ2-3

DNA: TGTGCCAGCACCTCCGGACAGGGCAATCAGCCCCAGCATTTT
CDR3: CASTSGQGNQPQHF
size: .
V: TRBV28
length: 14
D: TRBD1
J: TRBJ1-5

DNA: TGTGCCAGTAGTATATCCCCCAGGGTCACAGATACGCAGTATTTT
CDR3: CASSISPRVTDTQYF
size: .
V: TRBV19
length: 15
D: .
J: TRBJ2-3

DNA: TGTGCCAGCAGCTTTAAACAGGGCGGGAGCCCCAGGACCCAGTACTTC
CDR3: CASSFKQGGSPRTQYF
size: .
V: TRBV5-6
length: 16
D: .
J: TRBJ2-5

DNA: TGCGCCAGCAGCAAGGGACAGATAGATCAAGGTGAAGCTTTCTTT
CDR3: CASSKGQIDQGEAFF
size: .
V: TRBV5-1
length: 15
D: TRBD1
J: TRBJ1-1

DNA: TGCGCCAGCAGTGGGGACATTCGGGGAATCTACGAGCAGTACTTC
CDR3: CASSGDIRGIYEQYF
size: .
V: TRBV23-1
length: 15
D: .
J: TRBJ2-7

DNA: TGTGCCAGCAACGACAGGCAGGGGGAGACCCAGTACTTC
CDR3: CASNDRQGETQYF
size: .
V: TRBV2
length: 13
D: .
J: TRBJ2-5

DNA: TGTGCCAGCAGCTTATCTAGGGACACTGCCTACGAGCAGTACTTC
CDR3: CASSLSRDTAYEQYF
size: .
V: TRBV11-1
length: 15
D: .
J: TRBJ2-7

DNA: TGTGCCAGCAGCACCCCGGTCGGGGGTAAGGACGAGCAGTACTTC
CDR3: CASSTPVGGKDEQYF
size: .
V: TRBV28
length: 15
D: .
J: TRBJ2-7

DNA: TGTGCCAGCAGCTCCTTTCTAGCGGGGGGGCAGGACCAGTACTTC
CDR3: CASSSFLAGGQDQYF
size: .
V: TRBV5-4
length: 15
D: TRBD2
J: TRBJ2-5

DNA: TGTGCCACCAGCAGAACTCGTAGCGGGGGAGCGTACCAAGAGACCCAGTACTTC
CDR3: CATSRTRSGGAYQETQYF
size: .
V: TRBV15
length: 18
D: TRBD2
J: TRBJ2-5

DNA: TGTGCCAGCAGTCCCGGGACAGCCTATAATTCACCCCTCCACTTT
CDR3: CASSPGTAYNSPLHF
size: .
V: TRBV28
length: 15
D: TRBD1
J: TRBJ1-6

DNA: TGTGCCATCAGTGAGTCCGGGATGATGAGCAATCAGCCCCAGCATTTT
CDR3: CAISESGMMSNQPQHF
size: .
V: TRBV10-3
length: 16
D: .
J: TRBJ1-5

DNA: TGTGCCAGCAGCTTTAGCAGGGAAGAGACCCAGTACTTC
CDR3: CASSFSREETQYF
size: .
V: TRBV11-1
length: 13
D: .
J: TRBJ2-5

DNA: TGCGCCAGCAGCTTGGACCCCTCCTACGAGCAGTACTTC
CDR3: CASSLDPSYEQYF
size: .
V: TRBV5-1
length: 13
D: .
J: TRBJ2-7